This TCR beta chain emerged from a study of blood T cell repertoires in COVID-19 (dated by TCRdb to between 2020 and 2021). About the study as a whole: Collaborator samples came from the United States, Italy and Spain and covered acute and convalescent phases of COVID-19. The material from the prospective study consisted of cDNA or gDNA derived from T cells, B-cell-depleted T cells, or PBMCs. Deeply sampled blood TCRbeta repertoires from subjects exposed to, actively infected with, or recovered from COVID-19 were included in the dataset. The repertoires were made available in a free public database intended to serve as a resource for research on the immune response to SARS-CoV-2. The samples were drawn from two sources: the first 160 participants of the ongoing ImmuneRACE study, and 1,200 or so subjects contributed by 6 global collaborators. The sample metadata nearly always contained a de-identified subject ID, COVID-19 status, age in years and sex. HLA class I and class II types, where available, came from metadata supplied by the sample provider rather than from assay-based typing.

Paper-wide results and their limitations: How much clinical and demographic metadata was included differed by source and by participant, and the metadata was provided uncurated.

Participants in the prospective study were enrolled through a virtual design, were aged about 18 to 90 years, and lived in approximately 25 United States geographic areas. In the prospective study, participants were assigned to cohorts based on the clinical history participants reported in a screening survey and a study questionnaire. Exposed participants had been in contact with someone with a PCR-confirmed or clinician-diagnosed COVID-19 case within 2 weeks of study entry. In the prospective study, whole blood, serum and a nasopharyngeal or oropharyngeal swab were collected from each participant by mobile phlebotomists. Participants in the prospective study had the option to provide additional blood draws and questionnaires over a 2-month period. Before DNA extraction, prospective study blood samples were shipped either frozen or at room temperature. The immunoSEQ Assay, a bias-controlled multiplex PCR, was used to amplify TCRbeta CDR3 regions from genomic DNA. Processing in the source paper ran as follows. The number of nucleated cells in each sample was estimated from the amplification of reference gene primers within the assay. To quantify the absolute abundance of each unique TCRbeta CDR3 rearrangement, sequence reads were collapsed and filtered. For each sample, productive Simpson clonality was calculated as the square root of Simpson's diversity index over productive rearrangements. Sourced from immuneACCESS, this table was stored by TCRdb with only in-frame sequences that have V and J called. A share of the clones is absent; for the studies checked, an unresolved V gene accounts for under half, and the remainder has no known explanation. The D gene and trimming were derived from the DNA, and the V and J assignments and clone size from that table. The sample table records about 240,000 clones; around 82% of these occur just once. 3.6% of the sample belongs to the ten largest clones.

At the junction V is shortened by 6 bases and J by 2 bases; bases outside the gene matches: 5. The CDR3 numbers 15 residues from cysteine through phenylalanine. CDR3 DNA only is kept here, 45 bases in frame from base 1. Looking up the germline V gene yields CDR1 MDHEN and CDR2 SYDVKM. A note on this clone: Its antigen remains undetermined. No much larger clone is present one base from it, and per-base qualities are unavailable.

The chain is assembled from TRBV28 and TRBJ1-5; a stretch of 9 junction bases matches TRBD1. Specimen: PBMCs or T cells enriched from blood (not recorded which). The sequence came from a woman aged 35 to 49 who had been exposed to COVID-19. The CDR3 in this case is CASRQGQGGNQPQHF. The nucleotides read TGTGCCAGCAGACAGGGACAGGGTGGCAATCAGCCCCAGCATTTT.